Listed below are T cell receptor beta chains from one sample, sequenced in a study of OX40 agonist ivuxolimab in advanced cancers. The table came from immunoSEQ multiplex PCR; TCRdb's copy has only in-frame clones and leaves some out. The sample contains 8,000 to 13,000 clones, 75% to 85% of which appear only once. Sequencing used CD4+ or CD8+ T cells sorted from blood, obtained in a trial of the OX40 agonist ivuxolimab. These receptors all come from an adult with an advanced solid tumor such as melanoma, head and neck, liver or kidney cancer. CDR3s include the opening cysteine and the closing phenylalanine or tryptophan. The order of the fields is clone size, J gene, V gene, D gene, CDR3 DNA, CDR3 protein. A D gene is named only where the DNA matches it firmly. The listing skips clone size in some rows; elsewhere it reads once, few, many or a size class.

>NA|TRBJ2-1|TRBV7-9|TRBD2
TGTGCCAGCAGCTTACCGGGACTAGCCGCCAATGAGCAGTTCTTC
CASSLPGLAANEQFF
>few|TRBJ2-1|TRBV6-5|NA
TGTGCCAGCAGTTACAACGGAGCCTACAATGAGCAGTTCTTC
CASSYNGAYNEQFF
>NA|TRBJ2-7|TRBV7-9|NA
TGTGCCAGCAGCCTCCACATGAAAGAGCAGTACTTC
CASSLHMKEQYF
>NA|TRBJ2-7|TRBV18|TRBD1
TGTGCCAGCTCACCACTGACAGGGGGCGAATACGAGCAGTACTTC
CASSPLTGGEYEQYF
>NA|TRBJ2-1|TRBV9|NA
TGTGCCAGCAGCCAAGAGGGGGACTACAATGAGCAGTTCTTC
CASSQEGDYNEQFF
>NA|TRBJ2-1|TRBV6-5|NA
TGTGCCAGCAGTTACGTCAGAGCTGGCGATGAGCAGTTCTTC
CASSYVRAGDEQFF
>NA|TRBJ2-2|TRBV4-1|TRBD2
TGCGCCAGCAGCCAGGGGCGGGGGGACCCCGGAGAGCTGTTTTTT
CASSQGRGDPGELFF
>few|TRBJ2-1|TRBV7-9|NA
TGTGCCAGCAGCTTAGGACTACAAGACAATGAGCAGTTCTTC
CASSLGLQDNEQFF
>NA|TRBJ2-5|TRBV6-5|TRBD1
TGTGCCAGCAGTTACCTGACAGGGAACGCCCAGGAGACCCAGTACTTC
CASSYLTGNAQETQYF
>once|TRBJ2-5|TRBV6-5|NA
TGTGCCAGCAGTTACTCGACGGAGGAGACCCAGTACTTC
CASSYSTEETQYF
>medium-sized|TRBJ2-5|TRBV7-9|NA
TGTGCCAGCAGCAGTAATAGACGGGGCAGAGAGACCCAGTACTTC
CASSSNRRGRETQYF
>once|TRBJ2-3|TRBV5-1|TRBD1
TGCGCCAGCAGCCCGTCGGGACAGCCTAGAACAGATACGCAGTATTTT
CASSPSGQPRTDTQYF
>NA|TRBJ1-3|TRBV5-1|NA
TGCGCCAGCAGCTGGGACACAAGCTCTGGAAACACCATATATTTT
CASSWDTSSGNTIYF
>NA|TRBJ2-1|TRBV14|TRBD2
TGTGCCAGCAGTTGGGGGGGAATCGAGCAGTTCTTC
CASSWGGIEQFF
>NA|TRBJ1-2|TRBV9|TRBD1
TGTGCCAGCAGCCCCCTGACAGGGGGCGTCTATGGCTACACCTTC
CASSPLTGGVYGYTF
>NA|TRBJ2-1|TRBV27|TRBD2
TGTGCCAGCAGTTTAAGGACTAGCGGGACATATCATCACAATGAGCAGTTCTTC
CASSLRTSGTYHHNEQFF
>NA|TRBJ2-7|TRBV9|NA
TGTGCCAGCAGTCTTATGAGCGGGCACGAGCAGTACTTC
CASSLMSGHEQYF
>NA|TRBJ1-1|TRBV28|NA
TGTGCCAGCAGTTTCGTGTGGAACACTGAAGCTTTCTTT
CASSFVWNTEAFF
>few|TRBJ2-5|TRBV11-1|TRBD1
TGTGCCAGCAAGTTGACAGGGTTTTTAGAGACCCAGTACTTC
CASKLTGFLETQYF
>NA|TRBJ2-7|TRBV2|TRBD2
TGTGCCAGCAGTGAGAAGGGACTAACTATCGCCATCGAGCAGTACTTC
CASSEKGLTIAIEQYF
>NA|TRBJ1-4|TRBV5-1|TRBD1
TGCGCCAGCAGCCCCGGGACAGGGGTTAAGGAAAAACTGTTTTTT
CASSPGTGVKEKLFF
>NA|TRBJ2-3|TRBV7-9|NA
TGTGCCAGCAGCTTAGCGCTAAGGGACTCCCTTTCCCCCACAGATACGCAGTATTTT
CASSLALRDSLSPTDTQYF